This TCR beta chain was identified in a study of regulatory T cells in long-lasting Graves disease. Both iRepertoire HTBI primers and Arm-PCR of CDR3 regions were used to build the TCR beta libraries. A single record per CDR3 protein comes from TCRdb applying MiXCR to the multiplex PCR reads. The sample consists of hundreds of thousands of distinct CDR3 sequences, 16% of them appearing once. Time point defined: newly diagnosed GD, antithyroid drugs for less than 3 months. The TCR library was made from RNA extracted from PBMCs. V shed 5 bases and J 0 bases; nucleotides not matched to a gene: 4. Per the germline V gene, CDR1 is SGHRS and CDR2 is YFSETQ. CDR3 length: 15 amino acids. In addition, the sample was reused for a study of T cells in Graves' hyperthyroidism and ophthalmopathy. That work states: Graves' hyperthyroidism was deemed stable absent ophthalmopathy progression within 18 months. Criteria for exclusion of patients were uncontrolled infection, other autoimmune disease, pregnancy or lactation. Most clonotypes expanded in the thyroid (above 0.001) were also present in blood. A model of 13 V-J pairs discriminated ophthalmopathy from stable hyperthyroidism.

The rearrangement links TRBV5-1 to TRBJ1-4; 7 positions match TRBD1. The specimen was peripheral blood mononuclear cells (PBMCs), collected at new diagnosis, from a patient treated with antithyroid drugs. This sequence was found in a man aged 40-55 years with Graves disease. The CDR3 sequence: CASSPTGSTNEKLFF. Here the CDR3 DNA reads TGCGCCAGCAGTCCGACAGGGTCAACTAATGAAAAACTGTTTTTT. Based on the CDR3 plus reference TRBV5-1 and TRBJ1-4, the full variable domain is KAGVTQTPRYLIKTRGQQVTLSCSPISGHRSVSWYQQTPGQGLQFLFEYFSETQRNKGNFPGRFSGRQFSNSRSEMNVSTLELGDSALYLCASSPTGSTNEKLFFGSGTQLSVL.